This T cell receptor (beta chain) emerged from a study of CD8 T cell repertoires and HIV-1 epitope variants. Study overall: Epitopes were three Gag families plus Nef HW9 and YT9.

Sequencing used immunoSEQ multiplex PCR; TCRdb keeps in-frame clones, though not all of them. The data contain several thousand clones, about 59% of them seen just once; the ten biggest clones take up approximately 42%. On this clone itself: What it binds is unknown.

CDR1 and CDR2 from the germline V gene are MNHEY and SMNVEV (reference sequence). Trimming cost V 6 bases and J 6 bases; bases outside gene matches: 8. This CDR3 comprises 14 residues. V usage is TRBV27 and J usage is TRBJ1-1; TRBD1 matches 9 bases. This receptor was obtained from a male donor with HIV. The material sequenced was cultured CD8+ T cells derived from PBMCs. The CDR3 region is CASRVTGGLAEAFF. The CDR3 coding sequence is TGTGCCAGCAGAGTAACAGGGGGCTTGGCTGAAGCTTTCTTT.